This TCR beta chain was sequenced for a study of patients and donors after allogeneic stem cell transplantation. The germline CDR1 and CDR2 sequences are DFQATT and SNEGSKA (reference sequence). V lost 6 bases, J lost 5 bases, and 7 bases stayed unmatched. The CDR3 is made up of 14 amino acids. TCRdb reanalysed the RT-PCR reads using MiXCR and keeps one entry per CDR3 protein. Counted here are 800,000 to 1,000,000 distinct CDR3 sequences, over 15% occurring once; the ten biggest clones make up roughly 6.4%. Input material: blood, either unsorted or a sorted T cell fraction (not recorded which). V is TRBV20-1 and J is TRBJ2-7, with 13 bases identical to TRBD2. The receptor was derived from a human donor who was either an allogeneic HSCT recipient or a stem cell or donor lymphocyte infusion donor (not recorded which). It is not recorded whose cells these are; they may come from a transplant donor. The CDR3: CSAKLAGGPNEQYF. The CDR3 DNA reads as TGCAGTGCCAAACTAGCGGGAGGGCCGAACGAGCAGTACTTC.